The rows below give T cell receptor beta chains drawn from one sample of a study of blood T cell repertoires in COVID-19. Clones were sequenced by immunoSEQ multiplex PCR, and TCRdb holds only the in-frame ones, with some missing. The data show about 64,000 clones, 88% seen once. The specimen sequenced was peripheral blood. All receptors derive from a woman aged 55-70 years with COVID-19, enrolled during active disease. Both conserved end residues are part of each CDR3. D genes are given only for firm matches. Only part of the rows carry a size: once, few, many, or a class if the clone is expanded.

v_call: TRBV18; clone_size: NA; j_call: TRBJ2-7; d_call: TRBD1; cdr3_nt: TGTGCCAGCTCACCAGCTACGGGACAGTACTACGAGCAGTACTTC; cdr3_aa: CASSPATGQYYEQYF
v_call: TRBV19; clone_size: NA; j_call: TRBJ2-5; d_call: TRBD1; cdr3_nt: TGTGCCAGTAGTACATGGACAGGGGGAATGGAGACCCAGTACTTC; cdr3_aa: CASSTWTGGMETQYF
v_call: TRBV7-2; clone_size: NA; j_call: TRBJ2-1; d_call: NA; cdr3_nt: TGTGCCAGCAGCTTAGCGCGCAGGACTTCCTACAATGAGCAGTTCTTC; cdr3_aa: CASSLARRTSYNEQFF
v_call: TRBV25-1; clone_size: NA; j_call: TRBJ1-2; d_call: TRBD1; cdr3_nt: TGTGCCAGCCAACGGACAGGGGCCTATGGCTACACCTTC; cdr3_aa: CASQRTGAYGYTF
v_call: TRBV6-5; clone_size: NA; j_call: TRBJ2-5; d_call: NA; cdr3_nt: TGTGCCAGCAGTTTCGCCGGCGGGGCCCAAGAGACCCAGTACTTC; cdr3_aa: CASSFAGGAQETQYF
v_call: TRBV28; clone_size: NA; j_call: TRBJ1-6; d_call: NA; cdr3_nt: TGTGCCAGCAGTCCTACCCTGGTTCCGGCCTATAATTCACCCCTCCACTTT; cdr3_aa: CASSPTLVPAYNSPLHF
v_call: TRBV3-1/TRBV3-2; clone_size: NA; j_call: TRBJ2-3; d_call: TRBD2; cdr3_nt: TGTGCCAGCAGCCAAGAAGGGACTAGCTCAATGACAGATACGCAGTATTTT; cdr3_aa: CASSQEGTSSMTDTQYF
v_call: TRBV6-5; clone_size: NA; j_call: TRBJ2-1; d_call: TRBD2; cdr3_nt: TGTGCCAGCAGTTACTCGCGGGGGAATGAGCAGTTCTTC; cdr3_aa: CASSYSRGNEQFF
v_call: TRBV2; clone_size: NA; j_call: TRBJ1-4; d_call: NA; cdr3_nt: TGTGCCAGCAGTGAAGCTCGTCCCGGGACTTGGGCCCAAGATGAAAAACTGTTTTTT; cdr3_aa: CASSEARPGTWAQDEKLFF
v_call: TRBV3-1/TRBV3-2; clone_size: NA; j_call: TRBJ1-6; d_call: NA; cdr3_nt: TGTGCCAGCAGCCAAGCTATTCCCAGGGTTCCCTTTGGGTCACCCCTCCACTTT; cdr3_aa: CASSQAIPRVPFGSPLHF
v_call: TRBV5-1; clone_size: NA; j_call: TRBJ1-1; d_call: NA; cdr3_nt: TGCGCCAGCAGCTTCGGTCTTAAAGGGGAGAACACTGAAGCTTTCTTT; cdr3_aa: CASSFGLKGENTEAFF
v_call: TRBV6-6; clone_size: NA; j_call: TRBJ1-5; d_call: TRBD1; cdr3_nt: TGTGCCAGCAGTCGTACAGGGGGTCGGAATCAGCCCCAGCATTTT; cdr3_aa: CASSRTGGRNQPQHF
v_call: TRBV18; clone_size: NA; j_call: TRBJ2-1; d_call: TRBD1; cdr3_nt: TGTGCCAGCTCACCGACAGGGACCTACAATGAGCAGTTCTTC; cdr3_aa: CASSPTGTYNEQFF
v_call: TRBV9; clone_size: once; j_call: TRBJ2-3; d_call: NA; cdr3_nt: TGTGCCAGCAGCGTAGGAGGGAAGACCCAGAGCACAGATACGCAGTATTTT; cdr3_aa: CASSVGGKTQSTDTQYF
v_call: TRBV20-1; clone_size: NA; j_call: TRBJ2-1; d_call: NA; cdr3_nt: TGCAGTGCTAGAGGGACGGACAATCCCGTCTTC; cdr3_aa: CSARGTDNPVF
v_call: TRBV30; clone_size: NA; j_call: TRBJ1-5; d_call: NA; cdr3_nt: TGTGCCTGGAGTTCTGGGGGGGAGAATCAGCCCCAGCATTTT; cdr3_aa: CAWSSGGENQPQHF
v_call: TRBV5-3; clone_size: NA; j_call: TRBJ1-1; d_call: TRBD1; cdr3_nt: TGTGCCAGAAGCCGGGAACAGGGGAGGACTGAAGCTTTCTTT; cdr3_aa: CARSREQGRTEAFF
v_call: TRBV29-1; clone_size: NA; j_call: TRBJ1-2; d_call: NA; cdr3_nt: TGCAGCGTTGGTGGGGAGGAAATCTATGGCTACACCTTC; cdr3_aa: CSVGGEEIYGYTF
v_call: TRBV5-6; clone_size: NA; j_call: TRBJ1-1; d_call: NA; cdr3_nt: TGTGCCAGCAGCCTCGGGAGAACTGAAGCTTTCTTT; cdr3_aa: CASSLGRTEAFF
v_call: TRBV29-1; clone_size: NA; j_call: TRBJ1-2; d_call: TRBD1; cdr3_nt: TGCAGCGCCATAATGACTGAGTCCGGGACAGGGACTTATGGCTACACCTTC; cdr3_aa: CSAIMTESGTGTYGYTF
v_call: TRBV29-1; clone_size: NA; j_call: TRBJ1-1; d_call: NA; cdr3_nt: TGCAGCGTTGTGGTGGGGGGAAACACTGAAGCTTTCTTT; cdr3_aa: CSVVVGGNTEAFF
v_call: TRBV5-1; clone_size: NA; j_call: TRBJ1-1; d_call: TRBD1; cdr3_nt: TGCGCCAGCAGCCAGGACAGGGTGACAAACACTGAAGCTTTCTTT; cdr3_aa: CASSQDRVTNTEAFF
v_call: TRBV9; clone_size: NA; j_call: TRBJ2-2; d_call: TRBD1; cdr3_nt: TGTGCCAGCAGCGTAGAGCTTCAGAGGGGACAGACCACCGGGGAGCTGTTTTTT; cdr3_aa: CASSVELQRGQTTGELFF
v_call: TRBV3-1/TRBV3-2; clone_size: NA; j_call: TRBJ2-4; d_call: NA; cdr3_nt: TGTGCCAGCACCCTACTCACCGGTGACATAGCCAAAAACATTCAGTACTTC; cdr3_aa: CASTLLTGDIAKNIQYF
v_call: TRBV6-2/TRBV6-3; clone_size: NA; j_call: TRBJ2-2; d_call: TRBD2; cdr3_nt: TGTGCCAGCAGTGGCTGGGGACTAGCGGGAGTTAACACCGGGGAGCTGTTTTTT; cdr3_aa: CASSGWGLAGVNTGELFF
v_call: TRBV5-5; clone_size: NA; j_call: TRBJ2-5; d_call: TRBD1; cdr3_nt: TGTGCCAGCAGCTTGGAGGGGACAGGGGCTGAGACCCAGTACTTC; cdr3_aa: CASSLEGTGAETQYF
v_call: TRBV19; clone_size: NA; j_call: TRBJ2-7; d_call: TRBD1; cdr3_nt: TGTGCCACCCAACAACAGGGGGCGCGAGAGCAGTACTTC; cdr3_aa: CATQQQGAREQYF
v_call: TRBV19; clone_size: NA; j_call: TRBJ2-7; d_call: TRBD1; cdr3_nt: TGTGCCAGTAGTAGTGGACAGGGCGACGAGCAGTACTTC; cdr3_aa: CASSSGQGDEQYF
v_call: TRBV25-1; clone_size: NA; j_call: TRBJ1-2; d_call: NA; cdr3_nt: TGTGCCAGCAGTACAGGGCTCCGCTATGGCTACACCTTC; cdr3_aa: CASSTGLRYGYTF
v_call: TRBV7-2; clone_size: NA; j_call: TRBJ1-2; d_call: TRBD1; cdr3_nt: TGTGCCAGCAGCACTGAAATAGACAGGGGGCAAAATGGCTACACCTTC; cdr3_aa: CASSTEIDRGQNGYTF
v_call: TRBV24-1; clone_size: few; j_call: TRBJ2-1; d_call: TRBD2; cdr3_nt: TGTGCCACCATGGCGGGAGGAAACAATGAGCAGTTCTTC; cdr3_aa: CATMAGGNNEQFF
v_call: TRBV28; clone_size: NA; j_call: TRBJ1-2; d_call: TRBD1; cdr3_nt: TGTGCCAGCAGTCCACCCACGGACAGGTTGGGGTATGGCTACACCTTC; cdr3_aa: CASSPPTDRLGYGYTF
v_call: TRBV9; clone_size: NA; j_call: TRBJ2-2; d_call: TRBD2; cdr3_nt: TGTGCCAGCAGCCCGCGGGGGGGTGCGAACACCGGGGAGCTGTTTTTT; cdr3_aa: CASSPRGGANTGELFF
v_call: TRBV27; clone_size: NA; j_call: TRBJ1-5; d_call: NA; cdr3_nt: TGTGCCAGCAGTTATACGGGTCGTAGTCAGCCCCAGCATTTT; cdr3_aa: CASSYTGRSQPQHF
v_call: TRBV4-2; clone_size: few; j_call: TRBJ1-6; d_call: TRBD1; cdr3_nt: TGTGCCAGCAGCCAAGATGGACAGGCCCCCGTCGCCCTCCACTTT; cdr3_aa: CASSQDGQAPVALHF
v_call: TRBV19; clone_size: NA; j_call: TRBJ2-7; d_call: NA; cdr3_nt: TGTGCCAGTAGTGTTTCCCGTTCCGACGAGCAGTACTTC; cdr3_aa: CASSVSRSDEQYF
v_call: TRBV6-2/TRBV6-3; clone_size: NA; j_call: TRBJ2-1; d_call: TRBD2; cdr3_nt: TGTGCCAGCAGTTACGCCCTAAACCAACTAGCGGGGGGGCCGAATGAGCAGTTCTTC; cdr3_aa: CASSYALNQLAGGPNEQFF